The clone carrying this TCR beta chain has ten or more counts. Its antigen is as yet unknown. The record originates from a study of T cells after yellow fever vaccination. Study-wide results and limits: The CD4 compartment and the CD8 compartment contained a small share of clonotypes in common. The study re-detected most primary-vaccination clones after the booster (96% CD4, approximately 88% CD8).

A process of 5'RACE template switching, which added a universal primer site and UMIs, was used to make TCR cDNA. TCRdb used MiXCR to reprocess the 5' RACE reads, holding one entry per CDR3 protein. The sample carries under 400,000 distinct CDR3 sequences, 12% recorded once. Germline CDR1 and CDR2: LNHDA and SQIVND (reference sequence). V gave up 5 bases and J gave up 4 bases, with 11 bases separating them. The CDR3 runs 13 residues. The TCR was taken from a man aged 18 to 30 who received the YFV17D yellow fever vaccine. The chain links TRBV19 to TRBJ1-2; D possibly corresponds to TRBD1 (5 bases). The material sequenced was CD4+ T cells sorted from PBMCs, taken 15 days after the yellow fever booster vaccination. CDR3 region: CASSPGLGYGYTF. CDR3 nucleotide sequence: TGTGCCAGTAGTCCGGGACTGGGCTATGGCTACACCTTC.